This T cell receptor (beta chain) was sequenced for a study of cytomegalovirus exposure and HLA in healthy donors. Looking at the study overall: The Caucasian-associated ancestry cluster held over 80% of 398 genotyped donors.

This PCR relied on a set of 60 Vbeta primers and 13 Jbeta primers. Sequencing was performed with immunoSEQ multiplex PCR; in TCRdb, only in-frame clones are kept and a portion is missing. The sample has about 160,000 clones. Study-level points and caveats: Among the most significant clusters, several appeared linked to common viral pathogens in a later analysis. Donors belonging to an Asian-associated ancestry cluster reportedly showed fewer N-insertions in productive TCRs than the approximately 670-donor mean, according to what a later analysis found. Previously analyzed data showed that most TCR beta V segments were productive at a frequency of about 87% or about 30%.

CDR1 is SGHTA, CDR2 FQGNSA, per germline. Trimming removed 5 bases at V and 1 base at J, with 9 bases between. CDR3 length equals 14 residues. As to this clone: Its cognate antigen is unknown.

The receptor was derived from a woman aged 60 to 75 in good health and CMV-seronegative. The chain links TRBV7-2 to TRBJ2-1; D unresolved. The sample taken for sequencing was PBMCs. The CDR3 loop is CASSLGRSYNEQFF. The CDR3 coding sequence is TGTGCCAGCAGCCTCGGTCGGTCCTACAATGAGCAGTTCTTC.